These 3 T cell receptor beta chains came from one sample sequenced in a study of T cell responses to AZD1222 COVID-19 vaccine. Data came from immunoSEQ multiplex PCR; TCRdb stores just in-frame clones and leaves some out. The sample lists around 83,000 clones; around 88% were seen once. The specimen comprised peripheral blood, sampled on day 0 of AZD1222 vaccination. The source is an adult in good health.

The J gene is TRBJ2-1, the V gene TRBV7-8; D unresolved. Germline V gene data show CDR1 as SGHVS and CDR2 as FQNEAQ. V gave up 5 bases and J gave up 0 bases, with 8 bases separating them. The CDR3 runs 14 residues. CDR3 nucleotides: TGTGCCAGCAGCGTGTTAAGCTCCTACAATGAGCAGTTCTTC. Amino acid sequence: CASSVLSSYNEQFF.

This chain joins TRBV12-3 or TRBV12-4 and TRBJ2-3, with D perhaps matching TRBD2 (6 bases). CDR3 length equals 13 residues. The V end lost 6 bases, the J end lost 0 bases, and 7 bases lay between the germline ends. The CDR3 DNA reads TGTGCCAGCAGGCGGGGCAGCACAGATACGCAGTATTTT. Its protein is CASRRGSTDTQYF.

The rearrangement uses TRBV5-1 and TRBJ1-6; perhaps TRBD1 as D (5 bases). The CDR3 loop spans 15 amino acids. Looked up from germline, CDR1 is SGHRS and CDR2 is YFSETQ. V shed 0 bases and J shed 10 bases, with 14 bases lying between them. CDR3 DNA sequence: TGCGCCAGCAGCTTGGCCGGGGTGGGGCAATCACCCCTCCACTTT. It is translated as CASSLAGVGQSPLHF.